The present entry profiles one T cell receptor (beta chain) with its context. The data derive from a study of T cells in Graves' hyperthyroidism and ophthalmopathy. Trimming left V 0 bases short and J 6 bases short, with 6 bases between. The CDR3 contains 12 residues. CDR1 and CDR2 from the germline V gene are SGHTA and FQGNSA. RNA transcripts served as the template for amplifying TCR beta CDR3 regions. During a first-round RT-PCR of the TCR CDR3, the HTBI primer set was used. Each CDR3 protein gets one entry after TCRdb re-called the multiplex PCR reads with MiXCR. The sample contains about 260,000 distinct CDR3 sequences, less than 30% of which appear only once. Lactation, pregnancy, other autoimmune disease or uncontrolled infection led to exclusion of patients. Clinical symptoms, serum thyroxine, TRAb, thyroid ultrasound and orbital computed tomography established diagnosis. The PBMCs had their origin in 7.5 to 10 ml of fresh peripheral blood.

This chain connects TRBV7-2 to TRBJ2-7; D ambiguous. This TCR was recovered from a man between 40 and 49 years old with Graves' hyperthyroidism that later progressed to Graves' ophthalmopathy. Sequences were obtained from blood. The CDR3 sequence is CASSLAQGEQYF. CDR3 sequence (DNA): TGTGCCAGCAGCTTAGCTCAAGGCGAGCAGTACTTC.